These T cell receptor beta chains were read from a single sample in a study of T cells in Graves' hyperthyroidism and ophthalmopathy. Each CDR3 protein gets one entry after TCRdb re-called the multiplex PCR reads with MiXCR. Here the sample spans fewer than 110,000 distinct CDR3 sequences, around a sixth being singletons. Sequences were obtained from blood. These receptors originate from a woman between 45 and 60 years old with Graves' hyperthyroidism. The conserved cysteine and the conserved F or W are not part of the CDR3 here. D genes are given only for firm matches.

J gene: TRBJ1-1; D gene: TRBD1; V gene: TRBV18; CDR3 protein: ASSPQGTGGGGTEAF
J gene: TRBJ1-6; D gene: NA; V gene: TRBV28; CDR3 protein: ASSLGGSNSPLH
J gene: TRBJ2-1; D gene: TRBD2; V gene: TRBV12-3/TRBV12-4; CDR3 protein: ASSPSGRQGEQF
J gene: TRBJ2-1; D gene: TRBD2; V gene: TRBV3-1; CDR3 protein: ASSQVSTGGPRNEQF
J gene: TRBJ2-1; D gene: NA; V gene: TRBV12-5; CDR3 protein: ASGLNVRGRYNEQF
J gene: TRBJ2-1; D gene: NA; V gene: TRBV29-1; CDR3 protein: SAGTVEQF
J gene: TRBJ2-1; D gene: TRBD2; V gene: TRBV20-1; CDR3 protein: SARETSGGNEQF
J gene: TRBJ2-3; D gene: TRBD2; V gene: TRBV2; CDR3 protein: AIPPGLAGGGPDTQY
J gene: TRBJ2-1; D gene: NA; V gene: TRBV10-3; CDR3 protein: AIGTAHEQF
J gene: TRBJ1-4; D gene: NA; V gene: TRBV12-3/TRBV12-4; CDR3 protein: ASSNRAGEKLF
J gene: TRBJ1-1; D gene: NA; V gene: TRBV30; CDR3 protein: AWSLGRLNTEAF
J gene: TRBJ2-5; D gene: TRBD1; V gene: TRBV7-9; CDR3 protein: ASSLTDREGETQY
J gene: TRBJ2-7; D gene: NA; V gene: TRBV7-9; CDR3 protein: ASSLDGGGDEQY
J gene: TRBJ2-5; D gene: NA; V gene: TRBV28; CDR3 protein: ASSFTSLAETQY
J gene: TRBJ2-1; D gene: TRBD2; V gene: TRBV7-2; CDR3 protein: ASSLGTSSYNEQF
J gene: TRBJ2-3; D gene: NA; V gene: TRBV5-5; CDR3 protein: ASSLWGGDTDTQY
J gene: TRBJ1-5; D gene: NA; V gene: TRBV30; CDR3 protein: AWSVGHQIDINQPQH
J gene: TRBJ2-1; D gene: TRBD2; V gene: TRBV28; CDR3 protein: ASSSHGTKVGEQF
J gene: TRBJ1-5; D gene: NA; V gene: TRBV2; CDR3 protein: ASSGDGFYSNQPQH
J gene: TRBJ2-7; D gene: NA; V gene: TRBV5-1; CDR3 protein: ASNLLGGTYEQY
J gene: TRBJ2-7; D gene: NA; V gene: TRBV7-6; CDR3 protein: ASSPRDGLYEQY
J gene: TRBJ1-1; D gene: NA; V gene: TRBV28; CDR3 protein: ASSLMWAGNLEAF
J gene: TRBJ2-1; D gene: TRBD2; V gene: TRBV20-1; CDR3 protein: SAQLAGGENEQF
J gene: TRBJ2-4; D gene: NA; V gene: TRBV7-9; CDR3 protein: ASSSSRGANIQY
J gene: TRBJ1-1; D gene: NA; V gene: TRBV12-3/TRBV12-4; CDR3 protein: ASSTGLTLSGVEAF